A selection of T cell receptor beta chains follows, all from one sample in a study of cytomegalovirus exposure and HLA in healthy donors. TCRdb keeps only in-frame clones here, not all; method: immunoSEQ multiplex PCR. The sample contains roughly 250,000 clones, over 70% of which appear only once. Input material: PBMCs. Receptors were obtained from a girl aged 2 to 9 in good health and CMV-seronegative. CDR3s include the opening cysteine and the closing phenylalanine or tryptophan. Each record gives: CDR3 protein, CDR3 DNA, J gene, clone size, D gene, V gene. D genes are given only for firm matches. Clone size is given for some rows only: seen once, a few or many times, or a class if the clone is expanded.

CSVGVAGAMNEQYF TGCAGCGTTGGGGTAGCGGGAGCCATGAACGAGCAGTACTTC TRBJ2-7 - TRBD2 TRBV29-1
CASSLDSAYEQYF TGTGCCAGCAGTTTGGACAGCGCCTACGAGCAGTACTTC TRBJ2-7 - - TRBV27
CASSFLLSGNYEQYF TGTGCCAGCAGTTTTTTGCTGAGCGGGAACTACGAGCAGTACTTC TRBJ2-7 few TRBD2 TRBV28
CASSFGLAANEQFF TGTGCCAGCAGCTTCGGACTAGCGGCCAATGAGCAGTTCTTC TRBJ2-1 - TRBD2 TRBV7-2
CASSLGRGTVSYNEQFF TGTGCCAGCAGCTTAGGAAGAGGTACGGTCTCCTACAATGAGCAGTTCTTC TRBJ2-1 - - TRBV13
CASSLALWAGYEQYF TGTGCCAGCAGCTTAGCGCTCTGGGCGGGATACGAGCAGTACTTC TRBJ2-7 - - TRBV7-2
CASSPTGDYGYTF TGTGCCAGCTCGCCCACAGGAGACTATGGCTACACCTTC TRBJ1-2 - - TRBV21-1
CASSRMTGTNEKLFF TGCGCCAGCAGCCGGATGACAGGGACTAATGAAAAACTGTTTTTT TRBJ1-4 - TRBD1 TRBV4-1
CASSTGSGPQHF TGTGCCAGCAGCACAGGGAGCGGGCCCCAGCATTTT TRBJ1-5 - - TRBV27
CASSVGLSGGAVGDTQYF TGTGCCAGCAGCGTAGGACTGAGCGGGGGGGCAGTGGGAGATACGCAGTATTTT TRBJ2-3 - TRBD2 TRBV9
CASSRGQGSVDTQYF TGTGCCAGCAGCCGCGGACAGGGATCGGTAGATACGCAGTATTTT TRBJ2-3 - TRBD1 TRBV14
CASSSNRVRETQYF TGTGCCAGCAGCTCTAACCGGGTGCGGGAGACCCAGTACTTC TRBJ2-5 - - TRBV7-2
CASSPMRVRQETQYF TGTGCCAGCAGCCCGATGAGGGTTCGACAAGAGACCCAGTACTTC TRBJ2-5 - - TRBV7-9
CASSPRTDYEQYF TGTGCCAGCAGTCCGCGGACAGACTACGAGCAGTACTTC TRBJ2-7 - - TRBV27
CASSLTPDTEAFF TGTGCCAGCAGTTTAACGCCAGACACTGAAGCTTTCTTT TRBJ1-1 - - TRBV28
CASSLGEQETQYF TGTGCCAGCAGCTTAGGGGAGCAAGAGACCCAGTACTTC TRBJ2-5 - - TRBV11-3
CASSLVGASNEKLFF TGCGCCAGCAGCTTGGTTGGGGCATCTAATGAAAAACTGTTTTTT TRBJ1-4 - - TRBV5-1